A single sample gave rise to the 27 T cell receptor beta chains below, sequenced in a study of T-cell reconstitution after alpha-beta-depleted transplantation in children. Preparation of the TCRbeta library was carried out with unique molecular identifiers. TCRdb passed the PCR reads through MiXCR, listing each CDR3 protein once. The sample records 480,000 or so distinct CDR3 sequences, roughly a tenth being singletons. The starting material was PBMCs, obtained before TCRalphabeta/CD19-depleted stem cell transplant. These receptors all come from a child aged 2 to 10 with inherited bone marrow failure, due to receive a stem cell transplant.

This clonotype appeared a few times. This rearrangement joins TRBV4-3 to TRBJ1-5; D ambiguous. The CDR3 length is 13 residues. Germline V lookup: CDR1 LGHNA, CDR2 YSLEER. V lost 0 bases to trimming and J lost 9 bases, with 9 bases between them. CDR3 region: CASSQEYTGPQHF. The CDR3 DNA sequence: TGCGCCAGCAGCCAAGAGTACACCGGGCCCCAGCATTTT.

The table lists this clonotype with many counts. This sequence joins TRBV10-3 and TRBJ2-3, with D unclear. The CDR3 is made up of 14 amino acids. Germline CDR1 ENHRY, CDR2 SYGVKD. Trimming shortened V by 4 bases and J by 2 bases, and 10 bases separated the two germline ends. The CDR3 DNA reads as TGTGCCATCAGTGGACGGAAGAACACAGATACGCAGTATTTT. Protein sequence: CAISGRKNTDTQYF.

There are many counts of this clonotype. V gene TRBV4-3 combines with J gene TRBJ2-3; TRBD2 matches at 9 bases. The CDR3 has 13 amino acids. J gave up 5 bases and V 4 bases, and 1 base lay outside the gene matches. CDR1 and CDR2 from the germline V gene are LGHNA and YSLEER. In DNA, the CDR3 is TGCGCCAGCAGCCGACTAGCGGTAGATACGCAGTATTTT. The encoded protein is CASSRLAVDTQYF.

This chain links TRBV2 with TRBJ2-1; 11 nucleotides agree with TRBD2. Losses at the gene ends were 3 bases for V and 8 bases for J; bases not matched to a gene: 9. The germline gives CDR1 SNHLY, CDR2 FYNNEI. CDR3 size: 16 residues. CDR3 residues: CASSDPVLAGDDEQFF. In nucleotides, the CDR3 is TGTGCCAGCAGTGACCCCGTACTAGCGGGAGACGATGAGCAGTTCTTC. Variable domain in full (rest from reference TRBV2 and TRBJ2-1): EPEVTQTPSHQVTQMGQEVILRCVPISNHLYFYWYRQILGQKVEFLVSFYNNEISEKSEIFDDQFSVERPDGSNFTLKIRSTKLEDSAMYFCASSDPVLAGDDEQFFGPGTRLTVL.

This clonotype was detected many times. The chain couples TRBV5-4 to TRBJ2-3, with 11 nucleotides matching TRBD2. The CDR3 consists of 15 residues. CDR1 is SGHNT and CDR2 is YYREEE in the germline V gene (reference sequence). V shed 4 bases, J shed 3 bases, and the junction held 4 bases outside the gene matches. The CDR3 region has the DNA TGTGCCAGCAGCCACGGGACTAGCGGAACAGATACGCAGTATTTT. This sequence encodes CASSHGTSGTDTQYF. Combining the CDR3 with reference TRBV5-4 and TRBJ2-3 gives the whole variable domain ETGVTQSPTHLIKTRGQQVTLRCSSQSGHNTVSWYQQALGQGPQFIFQYYREEENGRGNFPPRFSGLQFPNYSSELNVNALELDDSALYLCASSHGTSGTDTQYFGPGTRLTVL.

This clonotype has at least ten counts. The chain recombines TRBV7-2 with TRBJ2-3, with 14 bases that match TRBD2. Germline V lookup: CDR1 SGHTA, CDR2 FQGNSA. J was trimmed by 7 bases and V by 5 bases; bases with no gene match: 5. The CDR3 totals 15 residues. The CDR3 sequence is CASSLGTSGRHTQYF. In nucleotides, the CDR3 is TGTGCCAGCAGCCTAGGGACTAGCGGGAGACATACGCAGTATTTT.

In regard to this clonotype: A much bigger clone sits one base away, suggesting this may be a read error. Likely a read error: the CDR3 ends without its conserved phenylalanine or tryptophan. This rearrangement joins TRBV4-3 to TRBJ2-1; 8 bases are shared with TRBD1. The CDR3 covers 17 residues. Germline trimming cut 0 bases from V and 3 bases from J; bases unmatched to any gene: 7. The germline CDR1 and CDR2 sequences are LGHNA and YSLEER. The CDR3 DNA reads as TGCGCCAGCAGCCAAGATAATCCGACAGGGGTCTACAATGAGCAGTTCTTA. Translated, it gives CASSQDNPTGVYNEQFL.

This clonotype was detected ten times or more. The rearrangement uses TRBV6-9 and TRBJ2-2; tentative D call: TRBD1 (5 bases). Germline V gene data show CDR1 as MNHGY and CDR2 as SVAAGI. The CDR3 runs to 15 residues. V was trimmed by 0 bases and J by 5 bases, leaving 10 bases between them. The chain's CDR3 is CASSYSGLVTGELFF. CDR3 nucleotide sequence: TGTGCCAGCAGTTATTCGGGGCTGGTGACCGGGGAGCTGTTTTTT.

This rearrangement joins TRBV4-3 to TRBJ2-1; the D is unclear. The CDR3 is made up of 15 amino acids. Between the trimmed V and J ends, which lost 2 bases and 0 bases, there was a span of 8 bases. Germline V gives CDR1 LGHNA, CDR2 YSLEER. The CDR3 sequence is CASSQNTGSYNEQFF. The DNA of the CDR3 is TGCGCCAGCAGCCAAAATACCGGCTCCTACAATGAGCAGTTCTTC.

This clonotype was counted between two and nine times. The chain is built from TRBV5-4 and TRBJ1-6; 8 nucleotides align to TRBD1. With 1 base clipped from V and 9 bases from J, the junction kept 6 bases outside the gene matches. Germline CDR1 SGHNT, CDR2 YYREEE (reference sequence). The CDR3 spans 15 residues. The CDR3 bases are TGTGCCAGCAGCTTGCAGGACAGGGTTGGTTCACCCCTCCACTTT. It translates to CASSLQDRVGSPLHF.

This clonotype has at least ten counts. This chain uses TRBV27 with TRBJ2-7; D not certain. V lost 3 bases to trimming and J lost 0 bases, with 15 bases between them. The germline gives CDR1 MNHEY, CDR2 SMNVEV (reference sequence). The CDR3 covers 16 residues. The CDR3 nucleotides are TGTGCCAGCAGTTTCCGATTAGCAACCCCCTCCTACGAGCAGTACTTC. It is translated as CASSFRLATPSYEQYF.

At least ten counts were recorded for this clonotype. CDR3 nucleotide sequence: TGTGCCAGCAGTTACTCGAGGACAGCCAATGAGCAGTTCTTC. Protein: CASSYSRTANEQFF. The chain joins TRBV6-2 or TRBV6-3 to TRBJ2-1, with a possible D match to TRBD1 (6 bases). The length of the CDR3 is 14 residues. The ends were cut back, 0 bases at V and 6 bases at J, with 9 bases in the middle. The germline CDR1 and CDR2 sequences are MNHEY and SVGEGT.

The rearrangement links TRBV5-1 to TRBJ1-1; 7 nucleotides align to TRBD1. Looked up from germline, CDR1 is SGHRS and CDR2 is YFSETQ. Unmatched junction bases numbered 9, after V lost 5 bases and J lost 5 bases. The CDR3 has 14 amino acids. The CDR3 coding sequence is TGCGCCAGCAGACGGGGCAGGGGGGATACTGAAGCTTTCTTT. Its translation is CASRRGRGDTEAFF.

Ten or more counts support this clonotype. CDR3 coding DNA: TGCAGTGCTAGAGATCGCAGCCCCCTAGGCTCCTACGAGCAGTACTTC. As protein: CSARDRSPLGSYEQYF. This chain connects TRBV20-1 to TRBJ2-7; D uncertain. The CDR3 is 16 residues long. Germline V gene sequence: CDR1 DFQATT, CDR2 SNEGSKA (reference sequence). V was trimmed by 0 bases and J by 0 bases, leaving 15 bases between them.

This clonotype was counted ten times or more. The J gene is TRBJ2-7, the V gene TRBV12-3 or TRBV12-4; D may be TRBD2 (6 bases). The germline V and J ends were trimmed by 5 bases and 9 bases, with 17 bases remaining between them. This CDR3 is built from 13 residues. The CDR3 nucleotides read TGTGCCAGCAGTCTCGATTCCCCGGGGGTGCAGTACTTC. It codes for CASSLDSPGVQYF.

This clonotype was seen repeatedly, ten times or more. In DNA form, the CDR3 reads TGTGCCAGCAGCCAAGATCCTGGGTCCCGGACCTCCCATGAGCAGTTCTTC. It encodes CASSQDPGSRTSHEQFF. The chain carries TRBV4-2 and TRBJ2-1, with no clear D. The CDR3 runs to 17 residues. Trimming took 0 bases from V and 8 from J, leaving 20 bases between them. Per the germline V gene, CDR1 is LGHNA and CDR2 is YNFKEQ.

This clonotype was seen repeatedly, ten times or more. J is TRBJ1-2 and V is TRBV2; D possibly corresponds to TRBD1 (5 bases). Germline values: CDR1 SNHLY, CDR2 FYNNEI. The CDR3 loop spans 15 amino acids. Trimming left V 1 base short and J 3 bases short, with 12 bases between. The CDR3, as DNA: TGTGCCAGCAGTGAAGGGTGGGGGGAGTACTATGGCTACACCTTC. Translating it yields CASSEGWGEYYGYTF.

This clonotype was detected ten times or more. The chain carries TRBV5-5 and TRBJ1-2; 11 positions match TRBD1. The CDR3 extends over 16 amino acids. CDR1 SGHKS and CDR2 YYEKEE come from the germline V gene (reference sequence). V shed 2 bases and J 6 bases; nucleotides not matched to a gene: 9. The CDR3 reads CASSFWTGGTGNGYTF. Written as DNA, the CDR3 is TGTGCCAGCAGCTTCTGGACAGGGGGCACTGGGAATGGCTACACCTTC.

In its sample, this clonotype was seen many times. The chain couples TRBV7-2 to TRBJ2-2; D remains unclear. The CDR3 is 13 amino acids. Deletions cut 5 bases from V and 6 bases from J, with 10 bases between. Germline V gene lookup returns CDR1 SGHTA and CDR2 FQGNSA. Here the CDR3 reads CASSPFPAGELFF. The CDR3 DNA sequence: TGTGCCAGCAGCCCCTTTCCGGCCGGGGAGCTGTTTTTT.

This clonotype was seen ten or more times. V gene TRBV11-2 combines with J gene TRBJ2-5; the D gene is possibly TRBD2 (6 bases). Germline loops: CDR1 SGHAT, CDR2 FQNNGV. The CDR3 sequence is 16 residues long. Trimming shortened V by 2 bases and J by 2 bases, and 15 bases separated the two germline ends. The CDR3 is CASSLSGSGKQETQYF. For the CDR3, the DNA is TGTGCCAGCAGCTTAAGCGGGTCGGGGAAACAAGAGACCCAGTACTTC.

Ten or more counts support this clonotype. This rearrangement joins TRBV7-8 to TRBJ2-7; D might be TRBD1 (5 bases). Trimming took off 1 base at V and 2 bases at J, with 9 bases between the two ends. The CDR3 has 14 amino acids. CDR1 and CDR2 from the germline V gene are SGHVS and FQNEAQ. The CDR3 nucleotides read TGTGCCAGCAGCTTAGAGACAGCAACCTACGAGCAGTACTTC. Residues: CASSLETATYEQYF.

This clonotype occurred many times. This chain uses TRBV20-1 with TRBJ2-1; no definite D call. V lost 6 bases to trimming and J lost 10 bases, with 13 bases between them. There are 11 residues in the CDR3. In germline, CDR1 is DFQATT, CDR2 SNEGSKA (reference sequence). The CDR3 is CSASPGDEQFF. In DNA, the CDR3 is TGCAGTGCCTCCCCGGGTGACGAGCAGTTCTTC.

This clonotype has a count of ten or more. The chain has TRBV12-3 or TRBV12-4 and TRBJ2-7; TRBD1 matches 9 bases. V dropped 6 bases and J dropped 5; count of bases not matched to a gene: 8. The CDR3 sequence is 14 residues long. The CDR3 loop reads CASREGQGIDEQYF. CDR3 coding DNA: TGTGCCAGCAGGGAAGGACAGGGGATCGACGAGCAGTACTTC.

This clonotype has ten or more counts. The chain joins TRBV5-1 to TRBJ1-1; D might be TRBD1 (6 bases). CDR1 is SGHRS and CDR2 is YFSETQ in the germline V gene. The CDR3 totals 16 residues. The germline V and J ends were trimmed by 1 base and 4 bases, with 17 bases remaining between them. CDR3 in DNA: TGCGCCAGCAGCTTGTTGGCAGGGGTCTCGACCACTGAAGCTTTCTTT. This codes for CASSLLAGVSTTEAFF.

This clonotype was counted ten times or more. V is TRBV29-1 and J is TRBJ2-1; TRBD2 is a possible D gene (6 bases). The CDR3 consists of 15 residues. Trimming took 5 bases from V and 1 from J, leaving 15 bases between them. The germline CDR1 and CDR2 sequences are SQVTM and ANQGSEA. The CDR3 coding sequence is TGCAGCGTTTCTGGCGGGAAGTCTTCCTACAATGAGCAGTTCTTC. Amino acids: CSVSGGKSSYNEQFF.

CDR3 sequence (DNA): TGTGCCAGCAGCCCAGGGGGGACTAGCGGGAGGTATAGCTCCTACGAGCAGTACTTC. As protein: CASSPGGTSGRYSSYEQYF. This chain uses TRBV7-6 with TRBJ2-7, with TRBD2 identical over 15 bases. The CDR3 contains 19 residues. Germline values: CDR1 SGHVS, CDR2 FNYEAQ. V was clipped by 5 bases and J by 0 bases; unmatched bases: 11.

This clonotype was seen many times. This chain joins TRBV27 and TRBJ2-1, with 10 bases aligning to TRBD2. Germline V gives CDR1 MNHEY, CDR2 SMNVEV (reference sequence). The CDR3 contains 15 residues. V lost 2 bases to trimming and J lost 8 bases; unmatched junction nucleotides: 6. CDR3 residues: CASSLSGRAGYEQFF. CDR3 nucleotides: TGTGCCAGCAGTTTAAGCGGGAGGGCCGGCTATGAGCAGTTCTTC.